What follows are 8 T cell receptor beta chains derived from one specimen sequenced in a study of OX40 agonist ivuxolimab in advanced cancers. Some clones are missing from TCRdb's copy, which holds only in-frame ones; the method was immunoSEQ multiplex PCR. This sample has 100,000 to 120,000 clones; approximately 90% occur once, and the top ten carry approximately 0.63%. The source was CD4+ or CD8+ T cells sorted from blood, collected in a trial of the OX40 agonist ivuxolimab. The receptors originated from an adult with an advanced solid tumor such as melanoma, head and neck, liver or kidney cancer.

The chain couples TRBV21-1 to TRBJ2-3; the table's TRBD2 call for D was not verified on the DNA. TRBV21-1 is a known pseudogene. The CDR3 is made up of 14 amino acids. CDR3 protein: CASSPDRGTDTQYF. CDR3 DNA sequence: TGTGCCAGCAGCCCCGACCGGGGCACAGATACGCAGTATTTT.

The chain recombines TRBV7-9 with TRBJ2-5; D is undetermined. The CDR3 is made up of 14 amino acids. V dropped 2 bases and J dropped 5 bases, with 12 bases sitting between them. Germline CDR1 and CDR2: SEHNR and FQNEAQ (reference sequence). CDR3: CASSLLDSSETQYF. The DNA of the CDR3 is TGTGCCAGCAGCTTACTAGATTCATCGGAGACCCAGTACTTC.

This sequence joins TRBV7-8 and TRBJ2-7; D is undetermined. From germline, CDR1 is SGHVS and CDR2 FQNEAQ. Trimming took off 1 base at V and 6 bases at J, with 16 bases between the two ends. This CDR3 has 15 amino acids. The CDR3 reads CASSLVHNLWGEQYF. CDR3 in DNA: TGTGCCAGCAGCTTAGTGCACAATCTCTGGGGCGAGCAGTACTTC.

This chain uses TRBV6-5 with TRBJ1-2; 7 bases map to TRBD1. This CDR3 comprises 14 residues. Looked up from germline, CDR1 is MNHEY and CDR2 is SVGAGI. V gave up 0 bases and J gave up 5 bases; unmatched junction bases: 3. CDR3 DNA sequence: TGTGCCAGCAGTTACTCTAGGACAGGTTATGGCTACACCTTC. Its translation: CASSYSRTGYGYTF.

The chain combines TRBV7-3 with TRBJ2-3; D is uncertain. CDR1 and CDR2 from the germline V gene are SGHTA and FQGTGA. CDR3 length: 13 residues. Trimming took off 1 base at V and 5 bases at J, with 7 bases between the two ends. The CDR3 DNA reads TGTGCCAGCAGCTTAAATGCCGGAGATACGCAGTATTTT. Translation: CASSLNAGDTQYF.

The gene calls are TRBV29-1 and TRBJ1-5; the D is unclear. Per the germline V gene, CDR1 is SQVTM and CDR2 is ANQGSEA. V was pared by 4 bases and J by 5 bases, with 9 bases between. CDR3 length: 12 amino acids. The CDR3: CSVGEYDQPQHF. In DNA, the CDR3 is TGCAGCGTTGGGGAGTACGATCAGCCCCAGCATTTT.

The rearrangement uses TRBV13 and TRBJ2-3; the D gene is possibly TRBD1 (6 bases). V gave up 5 bases and J gave up 0 bases, with 15 bases separating them. The CDR3 has 16 residues. CDR1 is PRHDT and CDR2 is FYEKMQ in the germline V gene (reference sequence). CDR3 loop: CASSLQGFSSTDTQYF. The CDR3 DNA reads as TGTGCCAGCAGCCTCCAGGGGTTTTCTAGCACAGATACGCAGTATTTT.

The chain recombines TRBV18 with TRBJ1-1; D ambiguous. CDR1 and CDR2 (germline): KGHSH, LQKENI. Trimming stripped 8 bases from V and 1 base from J, with 11 bases between. The CDR3 consists of 13 residues. CDR3 DNA: TGTGCCAGCCTGGTGGGAAGGAACACTGAAGCTTTCTTT. This encodes CASLVGRNTEAFF.